A single T cell receptor (beta chain) is shown here with its context. With 60 Vbeta and 13 Jbeta primers, the PCR was carried out. The data were produced by immunoSEQ multiplex PCR, yet TCRdb's version contains in-frame clones alone and is incomplete. The repertoire holds about 180,000 clones, with about 80% as singletons. Germline V gene sequence: CDR1 MGHRA, CDR2 YSYEKL. V was pared by 8 bases and J by 3 bases, with 12 bases of the junction left unmatched. The CDR3 has 15 residues. The record originates from a study of cytomegalovirus exposure and HLA in healthy donors. This receptor was identified in a woman in her 30s in good health and CMV-seronegative. Sequenced material: PBMCs. The chain links TRBV4-1 to TRBJ2-7; 8 bases agree with TRBD1. CDR3 nucleotide sequence: TGCGCCAGCCGACTAATTACAGGGGGAATCTACGAGCAGTACTTC. Translated: CASRLITGGIYEQYF.